This T cell receptor (beta chain) appears in the sequencing data of a study of T cells after yellow fever vaccination (dated by TCRdb to the late 2010s). For context, the study as a whole: Libraries from fractions with low cell numbers were prepared with the SMART-Seq v4 Ultra Low Input RNA kit. To follow T-cell clones before and after both primary and booster YFV17D yellow fever vaccination, bulk TCR alpha and beta repertoires underwent longitudinal sequencing. Blood was drawn at multiple timepoints before and after primary and secondary immunization, with bulk PBMC replicates and cell subsets isolated. The cohort comprised two healthy male donors, one aged 18 to 29 and one aged 30 to 40 years. Overall study results and their limits: After the booster, most of the clones that had expanded following primary vaccination were detected again (approximately 96% of CD4 and roughly 88% of CD8), which suggests that memory was broadly maintained. A small share of clonotypes was detected in both CD4 and CD8 compartments, with the overlap likely arising from convergent recombination. Compared with the primary T-cell response, the secondary T-cell response was faster but weaker, reaching its peak on day 5 rather than on day 15. The study included only a couple of donors, which limits how far the findings can be generalized. Computational filtering was required because FACS-sorted repertoires could contain abundant contaminating clonotypes from the bulk population.

In light of the paper, this sample's treatment or condition label describes: live attenuated yellow fever vaccine strain. At each blood-draw timepoint, two biological replicates of bulk PBMCs were obtained. PBMCs were isolated from peripheral blood using a standard Ficoll-Paque protocol. TriZol was used to extract RNA from bulk PBMCs, from CD4 and CD8 fractions, and from dextramer-positive and dextramer-negative fractions. Concerning this clonotype itself: The antigen it binds to is not known. Base qualities are missing; no much larger clone stands one base away.

Synthesis of TCR cDNA relied on 5'RACE template switching, a step that introduced a universal primer site along with unique molecular identifiers. Priming of cDNA synthesis was performed from both the TCR alpha and TCR beta constant segments. Two PCR steps were used to amplify libraries, with sample barcodes and sequencing adapters being added in the second step. Sequencing of the libraries was done on either Illumina HiSeq 2500 (2x100 bp) or NovaSeq (2x150 bp). Turning to the authors' computational methods: MIGEC was used to demultiplex reads and collapse the reads into UMI consensus sequences, and MiXCR was used for V(D)J alignment. Clonotypes responding to the vaccine were identified with edgeR on replicate PBMC samples, with the criteria of FDR below 0.01 and a log2 fold change above 5 up to day 15. Bulk clonotypes were assigned CD4 or CD8 identity according to which sequenced CD4 or CD8 repertoire held them at higher abundance. The public reads were reprocessed in TCRdb via fastp at Q25 and MiXCR, keeping in-frame beta chains. Every CDR3 protein is listed once, alongside the most common genes and DNA of its rows. V and J calls and clone size were set by TCRdb, not the authors. Here the sample has 300,000 to 350,000 distinct CDR3 sequences; roughly 8.3% occur a single time. Roughly 18% of the sample comes from the top ten.

CDR1 is given as LNHNV and CDR2 as YYDKDF, both from the germline V gene (reference sequence). The CDR3 sequence holds 16 residues, the cysteine and phenylalanine included. Solely the CDR3 DNA is kept, with 48 bases framed from the first base. V is clipped by 3 bases and J by 3 bases, and the sequence between their germline boundaries is 17 bases long. The chain uses TRBV15 and TRBJ1-2, with the D segment identity uncertain. Sample: PBMCs, taken around 45 days after the first yellow fever vaccination. This receptor was obtained from a young man who received the YFV17D yellow fever vaccine. The DNA sequence follows: TGTGCCACCAGCAGGACCCTCGGACCCCTCGACTATGGCTACACCTTC. Its translation reads: CATSRTLGPLDYGYTF.